Sequencing of this T cell receptor beta chain was carried out in a study of blood T cell repertoires in COVID-19 (TCRdb year 2020). About the study as a whole: The collaborator samples originated in the United States, Italy and Spain and spanned the acute and convalescent phases of COVID-19. The material from the prospective study consisted of cDNA or gDNA derived from T cells, B-cell-depleted T cells, or PBMCs. The dataset comprised deeply sampled blood TCRbeta repertoires from subjects exposed to, actively infected with, or recovered from COVID-19. The repertoires were released in a freely available public database meant as a resource for research on the immune response to SARS-CoV-2. The samples were drawn from two sources: the first 160 participants of the ongoing ImmuneRACE study, and 1,000 to 1,500 subjects contributed by 6 global collaborators. The sample metadata nearly always contained a de-identified subject ID, COVID-19 status, age in years and sex. HLA class I and class II types, where available, came from metadata supplied by the sample provider rather than from assay-based typing. Overall results and qualifications from the work: The amount of clinical and demographic metadata varied by source and participant and was provided uncurated.

The immunoSEQ Assay, a bias-controlled multiplex PCR, was used to amplify TCRbeta CDR3 regions from genomic DNA. Per the authors' processing: The number of nucleated cells in each sample was estimated from the amplification of reference gene primers within the assay. Sequence reads were collapsed and filtered to measure the absolute abundance of every unique TCRbeta CDR3 rearrangement. Productive Simpson clonality was computed per sample as the square root of Simpson's diversity index over productive rearrangements. Drawn from immuneACCESS, this table holds only the in-frame rearrangements with V and J called that TCRdb kept. Clones are partly lost; checked studies trace under half to an unresolved V gene and leave the rest unexplained. V and J calls and clone size come straight from that table; D and trimming were deduced from the DNA. The sample yields under 70,000 clones; around 90% were counted once. The ten largest make up approximately 10% of the sample.

Notes on this clone: The target of this receptor is not known. No base-level quality is on record; no much larger clone is a single base apart.

Collaborating institutions collected whole blood in K2EDTA tubes following their own protocols. For TCRbeta analysis, collaborator samples were shipped as frozen whole blood, as isolated PBMCs, or as DNA extracted from either sample type. The CDR3 measures 15 amino acids from cysteine to phenylalanine. The read is trimmed to its CDR3 DNA, 45 bases read in frame from base 1. From the germline V gene, CDR1 is MNHEY and CDR2 is SVGAGI. V is reduced by 8 bases and J by 0 bases, leaving a spacing of 13 bases between them. Specimen: peripheral blood. The chain is assembled from TRBV6-5 and TRBJ1-4; the D gene identity is not certain. This TCR came from a woman in her late teens or twenties with acute or convalescent COVID-19. The bases read TGTGCCAGCGGCGACCCAGGATCAACTAATGAAAAACTGTTTTTT. Its amino acids are CASGDPGSTNEKLFF.